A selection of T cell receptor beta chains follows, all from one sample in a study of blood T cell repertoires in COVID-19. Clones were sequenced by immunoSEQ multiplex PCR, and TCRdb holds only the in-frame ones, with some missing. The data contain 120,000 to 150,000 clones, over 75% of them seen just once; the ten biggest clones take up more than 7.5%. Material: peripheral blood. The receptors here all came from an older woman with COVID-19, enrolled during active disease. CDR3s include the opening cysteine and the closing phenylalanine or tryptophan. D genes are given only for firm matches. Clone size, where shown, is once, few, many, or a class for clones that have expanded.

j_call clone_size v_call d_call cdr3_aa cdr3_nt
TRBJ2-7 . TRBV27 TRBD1 CASSRQGSVFYEQYF TGTGCCAGCAGTCGACAGGGGTCAGTTTTCTACGAGCAGTACTTC
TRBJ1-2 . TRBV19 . CASSAQEGGYTF TGTGCCAGTAGCGCCCAGGAGGGTGGCTACACCTTC
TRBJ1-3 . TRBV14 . CASSQGDTRSGNTIYF TGTGCCAGCAGCCAAGGAGACACACGCTCTGGAAACACCATATATTTT
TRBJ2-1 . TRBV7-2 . CASSYNRENEQFF TGTGCCAGCAGTTATAACAGGGAGAATGAGCAGTTCTTC
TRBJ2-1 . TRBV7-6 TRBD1 CASSFPGQDSYNEQFF TGTGCCAGCAGCTTCCCCGGACAGGATTCCTACAATGAGCAGTTCTTC
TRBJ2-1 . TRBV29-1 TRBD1 CSVEFLMQGAGNEQFF TGCAGCGTTGAATTTTTAATGCAGGGGGCTGGCAATGAGCAGTTCTTC
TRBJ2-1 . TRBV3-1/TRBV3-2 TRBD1 CASSQESGTGGDEQFF TGTGCCAGCAGCCAAGAGTCAGGGACAGGGGGCGATGAGCAGTTCTTC
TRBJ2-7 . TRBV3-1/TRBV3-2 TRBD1 CASSQERDRVFYEQYF TGTGCCAGCAGCCAAGAAAGAGACAGGGTCTTCTACGAGCAGTACTTC
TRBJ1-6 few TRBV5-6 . CASSLSAGVDSPLHF TGTGCCAGCAGCTTGTCTGCAGGGGTAGATTCACCCCTCCACTTT
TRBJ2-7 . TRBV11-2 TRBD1 CASSPWTGKSYEQYF TGTGCCAGCAGCCCATGGACAGGGAAATCATACGAGCAGTACTTC
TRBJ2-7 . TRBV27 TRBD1 CASSPPPGTGKSYEQYF TGTGCCAGCAGCCCCCCCCCGGGGACAGGGAAGTCCTACGAGCAGTACTTC
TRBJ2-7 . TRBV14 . CASSSNSYEQYF TGTGCCAGCAGCTCCAACTCCTACGAGCAGTACTTC
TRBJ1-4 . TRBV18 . CASSLNGDTHEKLFF TGTGCCAGCTCACTGAATGGGGACACACATGAAAAACTGTTTTTT
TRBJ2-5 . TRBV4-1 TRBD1 CASSQGPGQIQETQYF TGCGCCAGCAGCCAGGGGCCGGGACAGATCCAAGAGACCCAGTACTTC
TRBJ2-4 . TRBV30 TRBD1 CAWSVDRVMVDIQYF TGTGCCTGGAGTGTGGACAGGGTGATGGTGGACATTCAGTACTTC
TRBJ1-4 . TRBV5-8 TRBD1 CASSSRTGLTNEKLFF TGTGCCAGCAGCTCCCGGACAGGGTTGACTAATGAAAAACTGTTTTTT
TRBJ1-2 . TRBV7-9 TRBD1 CASSQETGVAGYTF TGTGCCAGCAGCCAAGAGACAGGGGTGGCTGGCTACACCTTC
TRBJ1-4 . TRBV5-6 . CASSLGQGISVNEKLFF TGTGCCAGCAGCTTGGGCCAGGGGATTTCTGTAAATGAAAAACTGTTTTTT
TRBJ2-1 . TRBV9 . CASSVDSRGGTEQFF TGTGCCAGCAGCGTAGACTCGAGAGGGGGTACTGAGCAGTTCTTC
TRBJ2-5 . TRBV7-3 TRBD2 CASSFPGLANTPGTQYF TGTGCCAGCAGCTTCCCGGGACTAGCGAACACCCCGGGGACCCAGTACTTC
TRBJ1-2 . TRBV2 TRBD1 CASSAGQGIFYGYTF TGTGCCAGCAGTGCGGGACAGGGGATTTTCTATGGCTACACCTTC
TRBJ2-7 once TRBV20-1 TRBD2 CSASELAGGIHEQYF TGCAGTGCTAGTGAACTAGCGGGGGGGATCCACGAGCAGTACTTC
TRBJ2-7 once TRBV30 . CAWGFGQGYYEQYF TGTGCCTGGGGTTTTGGGCAGGGTTACTACGAGCAGTACTTC
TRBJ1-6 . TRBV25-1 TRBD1 CASSETGSKSPLHF TGTGCCAGCAGTGAGACAGGGTCGAAGTCACCCCTCCACTTT